A single sample is the source of the 30 T cell receptor beta chains below, sequenced in a study of cytomegalovirus exposure and HLA in healthy donors (dated by TCRdb to about 2017). The library was produced with the immunoSEQ multiplex PCR assay. For the multiplex PCR, a mixture combining 60 forward primers for TCR Vbeta segments and 13 reverse primers for TCR Jbeta segments was used. TCRdb retrieved this table from immuneACCESS and kept in-frame rearrangements only. Not all clones are present; in checked studies, unresolved V genes account for under half, and no reason is known for the remainder. This sample's table lists about 130,000 clones. Together, the top ten hold roughly 1.7% of the sample. Sequencing was carried out using PBMCs. The receptors stem from a middle-aged woman in good health and CMV-seropositive.

The chain is built from TRBV7-8 and TRBJ2-7; 10 positions agree with TRBD2. Germline V lookup: CDR1 SGHVS, CDR2 FQNEAQ. The CDR3 covers 15 residues. V was clipped by 0 bases and J by 3 bases; unmatched bases: 2. DNA of the CDR3: TGTGCCAGCAGCTTAGCATTAGCGGGAGGCTACGAGCAGTACTTC. Translation: CASSLALAGGYEQYF.

The chain recombines TRBV4-1 with TRBJ2-3; 9 nucleotides agree with TRBD2. Germline CDR1 reads MGHRA; CDR2 reads YSYEKL. With 5 bases clipped from V and 1 base from J, the junction kept 7 bases outside the gene matches. The CDR3 totals 16 residues. The CDR3 protein is CASSDIRTSGTDTQYF. The DNA of the CDR3 is TGCGCCAGCAGCGACATAAGGACTAGCGGCACAGATACGCAGTATTTT.

The V and J genes are TRBV7-9 and TRBJ2-5; D is unresolved. Germline loops: CDR1 SEHNR, CDR2 FQNEAQ (reference sequence). The CDR3 runs 11 residues. The V end was cut by 4 bases, the J end by 5 bases, with 5 bases between. The CDR3 sequence: CASSSMETQYF. As DNA, the CDR3 is TGTGCCAGCAGCTCTATGGAGACCCAGTACTTC. Supplemented by reference TRBV7-9 and TRBJ2-5, the full variable domain reads DTGVSQNPRHKITKRGQNVTFRCDPISEHNRLYWYRQTLGQGPEFLTYFQNEAQLEKSRLLSDRFSAERPKGSFSTLEIQRTEQGDSAMYLCASSSMETQYFGPGTRLLVL.

The CDR3 spells CASHPDSPLLNTEAFF. Here the CDR3 DNA reads TGTGCCAGCCATCCCGACAGTCCTCTATTGAACACTGAAGCTTTCTTT. The genes are TRBV2 and TRBJ1-1; maybe TRBD1 (5 bases). V lost 8 bases, J lost 0 bases, and 19 bases lay in between. From germline, CDR1 is SNHLY and CDR2 FYNNEI. The CDR3 spans 16 residues. The full variable domain, rest sourced from reference TRBV2 and TRBJ1-1, is EPEVTQTPSHQVTQMGQEVILRCVPISNHLYFYWYRQILGQKVEFLVSFYNNEISEKSEIFDDQFSVERPDGSNFTLKIRSTKLEDSAMYFCASHPDSPLLNTEAFFGQGTRLTVV.

The chain carries TRBV5-6 and TRBJ1-2; maybe TRBD1 (6 bases). Trimming shortened V by 5 bases and J by 1 base, and 18 bases separated the two germline ends. In germline, CDR1 is SGHDT, CDR2 YYEEEE. The CDR3 totals 16 residues. CDR3 sequence: CASRGAGAFDNYGYTF. In nucleotides, the CDR3 is TGTGCCAGCAGGGGGGCGGGGGCCTTCGATAACTATGGCTACACCTTC.

The J gene is TRBJ1-5, the V gene TRBV28; D is uncertain. Trimming stripped 4 bases from V and 7 bases from J, with 14 bases between. This CDR3 has 14 amino acids. CDR1 is MDHEN, CDR2 SYDVKM, per germline. The CDR3 sequence: CASSWEGKGQPQHF. In DNA, the CDR3 is TGTGCCAGCAGTTGGGAGGGAAAAGGACAGCCCCAGCATTTT.

J is TRBJ1-2 and V is TRBV6-6, with unresolved D. Looked up from germline, CDR1 is MNHNY and CDR2 is SVGAGI (reference sequence). The CDR3 extends over 15 amino acids. Trimming pared 0 bases from V and 0 bases from J, leaving 8 bases between. CDR3 bases: TGTGCCAGCAGTTACTCCCCTGAGTCTAACTATGGCTACACCTTC. It specifies CASSYSPESNYGYTF.

The chain is built from TRBV5-1 and TRBJ1-1; D perhaps matches TRBD1 (6 bases). CDR1 SGHRS and CDR2 YFSETQ come from the germline V gene. The CDR3 is made up of 14 amino acids. V gave up 5 bases and J gave up 5 bases, with 16 bases separating them. The CDR3 DNA reads TGCGCCAGCAGTCGAACAGGGCAGGGTACTGAAGCTTTCTTT. Protein: CASSRTGQGTEAFF.

The chain employs TRBV4-1 and TRBJ2-3; a possible D gene is TRBD2 (6 bases). Trimming pared 3 bases from V and 5 bases from J, leaving 18 bases between. Germline CDR1 MGHRA, CDR2 YSYEKL. The CDR3 contains 16 residues. The CDR3 reads CASSQQTREYVDTQYF. CDR3 DNA sequence: TGCGCCAGCAGCCAGCAGACTAGAGAGTATGTAGATACGCAGTATTTT.

The J gene is TRBJ2-1, the V gene TRBV6-5, with 7 bases fitting TRBD1. V lost 4 bases and J lost 10; bases outside the gene matches: 7. The CDR3 loop spans 13 amino acids. Per the germline V gene, CDR1 is MNHEY and CDR2 is SVGAGI. The CDR3 spells CASSSTGFGEQFF. The DNA for the CDR3 is TGTGCCAGCAGTTCGACAGGGTTTGGGGAGCAGTTCTTC.

CDR3 sequence: CAWTDRNTEAFF. The CDR3 nucleotides read TGTGCCTGGACCGACAGGAACACTGAAGCTTTCTTT. The chain recombines TRBV30 with TRBJ1-1, with a tentative D call TRBD1 (5 bases). The CDR3 is 12 residues long. Trimming took 4 bases from V and 1 from J, leaving 7 bases between them. Germline V gives CDR1 GTSNPN, CDR2 SVGIG (reference sequence).

The rearrangement joins TRBV6-5 to TRBJ2-7; weak D call: TRBD2 (6 bases). The V end was cut by 0 bases, the J end by 6 bases, with 9 bases between. Germline values: CDR1 MNHEY, CDR2 SVGAGI. The CDR3 totals 13 residues. The CDR3 sequence is CASSYSRGGEQYF. The CDR3 bases are TGTGCCAGCAGTTACTCAAGGGGAGGCGAGCAGTACTTC.

This sequence joins TRBV27 and TRBJ2-7; tentative D call: TRBD1 (5 bases). The CDR3 sequence is 15 residues long. Deletions cut 4 bases from V and 0 bases from J, with 13 bases between. CDR1 MNHEY and CDR2 SMNVEV come from the germline V gene (reference sequence). This CDR3 reads CASSSPTGFSYEQYF. The CDR3 region has the DNA TGTGCCAGCAGTTCCCCAACAGGCTTCTCCTACGAGCAGTACTTC.

The rearrangement links TRBV18 to TRBJ1-3; D unclear. This CDR3 contains 17 residues. V lost 3 bases, J lost 1 base, and 16 bases lay in between. The germline V gene has CDR1 KGHSH and CDR2 LQKENI. The CDR3 spells CASSPIPTDLSGNTIYF. Written as DNA, the CDR3 is TGTGCCAGCTCACCTATACCGACGGACTTGTCTGGAAACACCATATATTTT.

The chain combines TRBV14 with TRBJ2-5; D is undetermined. Germline V gene data show CDR1 as SGHDN and CDR2 as FVKESK. The ends were cut back, 2 bases at V and 6 bases at J, with 7 bases in the middle. The CDR3 has 12 residues. CDR3 bases: TGTGCCAGCAGCCAACTTGGGCAGACCCAGTACTTC. This encodes CASSQLGQTQYF.

This chain joins TRBV28 and TRBJ1-5, with 8 bases lining up with TRBD1. Trimming at V came to 7 bases and at J to 10 bases, leaving 6 bases not matched to a gene. This CDR3 has 12 residues. The V gene's germline CDR1 is MDHEN and CDR2 SYDVKM. CDR3 sequence (DNA): TGTGCCAGCACGACAGGGGATTTTCCCCAGCATTTT. Translation: CASTTGDFPQHF.

V usage is TRBV5-1 and J usage is TRBJ2-7; TRBD2 might be the D (5 bases). The CDR3 sequence is 13 residues long. V shed 1 base and J shed 6 bases, with 11 bases lying between them. Germline V gene sequence: CDR1 SGHRS, CDR2 YFSETQ. The CDR3 loop is CASSLTRSREQYF. CDR3 in DNA: TGCGCCAGCAGCTTGACTAGATCGCGCGAGCAGTACTTC. The variable domain in full, completed from reference TRBV5-1 and TRBJ2-7, reads KAGVTQTPRYLIKTRGQQVTLSCSPISGHRSVSWYQQTPGQGLQFLFEYFSETQRNKGNFPGRFSGRQFSNSRSEMNVSTLELGDSALYLCASSLTRSREQYFGPGTRLTVT.

Regarding this clone: Other DNA sequences in this sample translate to the same CDR3. This CDR3 is CAWSVSTMVSEQYF. The CDR3 region has the DNA TGTGCCTGGAGTGTATCGACAATGGTTAGTGAGCAGTACTTC. The chain combines TRBV30 with TRBJ2-7, with no clear D. The V end was cut by 0 bases, the J end by 7 bases, with 16 bases between. This CDR3 contains 14 residues. Germline V gene sequence: CDR1 GTSNPN, CDR2 SVGIG (reference sequence).

The chain carries TRBV2 and TRBJ1-1; the D is unclear. Germline CDR1 reads SNHLY; CDR2 reads FYNNEI. V was trimmed by 4 bases and J by 0 bases, leaving 6 bases between them. The CDR3 length is 13 residues. CDR3 bases: TGTGCCAGCAGTGTTCGAGTGAACACTGAAGCTTTCTTT. Translation: CASSVRVNTEAFF.

The V and J genes are TRBV18 and TRBJ1-2, with D unresolved. Germline V gene data show CDR1 as KGHSH and CDR2 as LQKENI. This CDR3 has 13 residues. V was shortened by 0 bases and J by 8 bases, with 10 bases between the two germline ends. In DNA, the CDR3 is TGTGCCAGCTCACCACCGCCAGGCACGGGCTACACCTTC. It specifies CASSPPPGTGYTF.

This chain uses TRBV4-2 with TRBJ1-2; unclear D gene. The CDR3 has 11 amino acids. V lost 10 bases to trimming and J lost 4 bases, with 10 bases between them. CDR1 is LGHNA and CDR2 is YNFKEQ in the germline V gene. In DNA form, the CDR3 reads TGTGCCATCTTGAACAGCTATGGCTACACCTTC. Its translation is CAILNSYGYTF.

V gene TRBV9 combines with J gene TRBJ2-2, with TRBD1 matching over 8 bases. CDR1 is SGDLS, CDR2 YYNGEE, per germline. This CDR3 contains 16 residues. The J segment lost 0 bases and the V segment lost 4 bases, leaving 5 bases of the junction unmatched. CDR3: CASSYTTGANTGELFF. CDR3 in DNA: TGTGCCAGCAGCTACACGACAGGGGCGAACACCGGGGAGCTGTTTTTT.

The CDR3 here is CASSPTGQSYEQYF. The CDR3 nucleotides read TGTGCCAGCTCACCCACGGGACAGTCCTACGAGCAGTACTTC. The chain combines TRBV18 with TRBJ2-7; 7 nucleotides align to TRBD1. The CDR3 is made up of 14 amino acids. Germline values: CDR1 KGHSH, CDR2 LQKENI. The J segment lost 1 base and the V segment lost 3 bases, leaving 3 bases of the junction unmatched.

The V and J genes are TRBV7-2 and TRBJ2-1, with D unclear. Germline lookup yields CDR1 SGHTA and CDR2 FQGNSA. V was cut by 0 bases and J by 9 bases, with 12 bases left in between. This CDR3 contains 14 residues. CDR3 loop: CASSLAPVQAEQFF. CDR3 nucleotide sequence: TGTGCCAGCAGCTTAGCGCCGGTGCAAGCTGAGCAGTTCTTC.

The chain couples TRBV15 to TRBJ1-5; D might be TRBD1 (5 bases). Germline V gene data show CDR1 as LNHNV and CDR2 as YYDKDF (reference sequence). Trimming left V 0 bases short and J 4 bases short, with 10 bases between. This CDR3 is built from 15 residues. CDR3 DNA sequence: TGTGCCACCAGCAGAGACAGGGCCCCTAATCAGCCCCAGCATTTT. This sequence encodes CATSRDRAPNQPQHF. Drawing the rest from reference TRBV15 and TRBJ1-5, the complete variable domain is DAMVIQNPRYQVTQFGKPVTLSCSQTLNHNVMYWYQQKSSQAPKLLFHYYDKDFNNEADTPDNFQSRRPNTSFCFLDIRSPGLGDTAMYLCATSRDRAPNQPQHFGDGTRLSIL.

The chain recombines TRBV11-2 with TRBJ2-1; 12 bases match TRBD2. This CDR3 contains 15 residues. Trimming took 2 bases from V and 7 from J; bases not matched to a gene: 3. CDR1 and CDR2 from the germline V gene are SGHAT and FQNNGV. The CDR3 protein is CASSLTGLAGNEQFF. The CDR3 nucleotides are TGTGCCAGCAGCTTAACCGGACTAGCGGGAAATGAGCAGTTCTTC.

The chain couples TRBV20-1 to TRBJ1-6, with D unresolved. The CDR3 is 10 amino acids. V lost 8 bases to trimming and J lost 9 bases, with 8 bases between them. Germline-derived CDR1 and CDR2 are DFQATT and SNEGSKA (reference sequence). CDR3 residues: CSYEGSPLHF. Here the CDR3 DNA reads TGCAGTTACGAGGGTTCACCCCTCCACTTT.

The chain recombines TRBV27 with TRBJ2-7, with 11 nucleotides matching TRBD2. The CDR3 spans 14 residues. The junction had 1 base not matched to a gene; V was cut back by 5 bases and J by 1 base. Per germline, CDR1 MNHEY and CDR2 SMNVEV (reference sequence). CDR3 sequence: CASSVAGGSYEQYF. DNA of the CDR3: TGTGCCAGCAGTGTAGCGGGAGGGTCCTACGAGCAGTACTTC.

This chain links TRBV27 with TRBJ2-7; TRBD2 agrees at 7 bases. The trim removed 4 bases at V and 5 bases at J, leaving 5 bases unmatched. This CDR3 region has 13 residues. Per germline, CDR1 MNHEY and CDR2 SMNVEV (reference sequence). The CDR3 DNA reads TGTGCCAGCAGTTGGGGGGGTGGGGACGAGCAGTACTTC. Protein sequence: CASSWGGGDEQYF.

This chain links TRBV7-9 with TRBJ2-7; 9 bases align to TRBD2. The junction had 9 bases not matched to a gene; V was cut back by 4 bases and J by 5 bases. The CDR3 is 15 amino acids. CDR1 is SEHNR, CDR2 FQNEAQ, per germline (reference sequence). The CDR3 loop is CASSSLAGSWDEQYF. The CDR3 DNA sequence: TGTGCCAGCAGCTCTCTAGCGGGAAGTTGGGACGAGCAGTACTTC.